Here is one T cell receptor beta chain with its context. Antigen unknown. These data are taken from a study of CD8 T cells in Susac syndrome. Study summary: At the time their blood was drawn, patients with Susac syndrome were either therapy-naive, on corticosteroids (with some of them also receiving intravenous immunoglobulin), or on intravenous immunoglobulin alone.

Random hexamers were used to reverse transcribe roughly 0.5 to 1 ug of RNA. Multiplex PCR with immunoSEQ amplified the TCR beta CDR3 across 54 Vbeta and 13 Jbeta. Each CDR3 protein is one row after TCRdb ran MiXCR on the immunoSEQ multiplex PCR reads. The data hold tens of thousands of distinct CDR3 sequences, with 85% to 95% observed a single time. Sequencing of TCR beta, carried out with a high-throughput approach, was applied to CD8+ and CD4+ T cells from the blood. The CDR3 has 15 amino acids. CDR1 and CDR2 from the germline V gene are LGHNA and YNFKEQ. The V end lost 0 bases, the J end lost 0 bases, and 6 bases lay between the germline ends. Whole-study findings and limits: Some 15 Susac-specific public clones were found in total CD8+ repertoires and five in CD8+ TEMRA repertoires.

The chain recombines TRBV4-2 with TRBJ1-3; D is uncertain. The sequencing sample was made of CD8+ T cells from PBMCs. The receptor was derived from a human donor with Susac syndrome. CDR3 DNA: TGTGCCAGCAGCCAAGATGAGGGCTCTGGAAACACCATATATTTT. It yields the protein CASSQDEGSGNTIYF.